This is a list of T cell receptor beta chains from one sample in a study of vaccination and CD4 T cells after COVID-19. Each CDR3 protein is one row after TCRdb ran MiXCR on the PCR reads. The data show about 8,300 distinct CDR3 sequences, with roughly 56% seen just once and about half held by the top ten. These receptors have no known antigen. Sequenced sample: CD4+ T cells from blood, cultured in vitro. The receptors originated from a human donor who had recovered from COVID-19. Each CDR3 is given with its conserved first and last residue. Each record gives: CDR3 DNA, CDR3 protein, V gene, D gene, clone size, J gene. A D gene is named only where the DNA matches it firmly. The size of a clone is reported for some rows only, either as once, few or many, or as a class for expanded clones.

DNA: TGTGCCAGCAGTTATATAACCGGGACCCTGAACACCGGGGAGCTGTTTTTT
CDR3: CASSYITGTLNTGELFF
V: TRBV7-6
D: .
size: .
J: TRBJ2-2

DNA: TGTGCCAGCCGGGCCGGAGTAGCGGGGATGGGGGAGACCCAGTACTTC
CDR3: CASRAGVAGMGETQYF
V: TRBV6-1
D: TRBD2
size: .
J: TRBJ2-5

DNA: TGCAGTGCTCAGACTTCCAATGAAAAACTGTTTTTT
CDR3: CSAQTSNEKLFF
V: TRBV20-1
D: .
size: .
J: TRBJ1-4

DNA: TGTGCCAGCAGGGATTACGTGGGGACAGTTGAAGCTTTCTTT
CDR3: CASRDYVGTVEAFF
V: TRBV6-1
D: TRBD1
size: few
J: TRBJ1-1

DNA: TGCAGTGCTAGAGACGGGGGGGCGGATACGCAGTATTTT
CDR3: CSARDGGADTQYF
V: TRBV20-1
D: TRBD2
size: .
J: TRBJ2-3

DNA: TGTGCCAGCACCCATGTGGGCAGGGGGCTTAAGCAGTACTTC
CDR3: CASTHVGRGLKQYF
V: TRBV11-2
D: TRBD1
size: .
J: TRBJ2-7

DNA: TGCAGTGCTAGAAGGGACAGGGACTACAATGAGCAGTTCTTC
CDR3: CSARRDRDYNEQFF
V: TRBV20-1
D: TRBD1
size: few
J: TRBJ2-1

DNA: TGTGCCAGTACCACTGGGGGGAACTATGGCTACACCTTC
CDR3: CASTTGGNYGYTF
V: TRBV25-1
D: .
size: .
J: TRBJ1-2

DNA: TGTGCCAGCAGCATCAGGACAGTACATACTTACAATGAGCAGTTCTTC
CDR3: CASSIRTVHTYNEQFF
V: TRBV11-2
D: .
size: few
J: TRBJ2-1

DNA: TGTGCCAGCAGCTTAGTACAGTCGCAGTATTTT
CDR3: CASSLVQSQYF
V: TRBV7-2
D: .
size: few
J: TRBJ2-3

DNA: TGCGCCAGCAACCCTACAGGGCAGAGGGGTGGCTACACCTTC
CDR3: CASNPTGQRGGYTF
V: TRBV5-1
D: .
size: .
J: TRBJ1-2

DNA: TGTGCCAGCAGTGACTACTATACCGGGGAGCTGTTTTTT
CDR3: CASSDYYTGELFF
V: TRBV6-4
D: .
size: .
J: TRBJ2-2

DNA: TGTGCCAGCAGCCGGGACAGGGGAGGTGGCTACACCTTC
CDR3: CASSRDRGGGYTF
V: TRBV7-9
D: TRBD1
size: few
J: TRBJ1-2

DNA: TGCAGTGCTAAACCGCAGAGCCCGAACACTGAAGCTTTCTTT
CDR3: CSAKPQSPNTEAFF
V: TRBV20-1
D: .
size: few
J: TRBJ1-1

DNA: TGTGCCACCAGCAGAGGACAGGGAAACACCATATATTTT
CDR3: CATSRGQGNTIYF
V: TRBV15
D: .
size: few
J: TRBJ1-3

DNA: TGCGCCAGCAGCCAACTACCCCAGGAGGGTGAAAAACTGTTTTTT
CDR3: CASSQLPQEGEKLFF
V: TRBV4-3
D: .
size: few
J: TRBJ1-4

DNA: TGTGCCAGCAGCGGGAGGGGGAGCTTCATGAACACTGAAGCTTTCTTT
CDR3: CASSGRGSFMNTEAFF
V: TRBV6-1
D: .
size: .
J: TRBJ1-1

DNA: TGTGCCAGCCAGGTCATACCGGGACAGGGGACAGATACGCAGTATTTT
CDR3: CASQVIPGQGTDTQYF
V: TRBV6-1
D: TRBD1
size: few
J: TRBJ2-3

DNA: TGTGCCAGCAGCTTAGCTACGACGGCCCTCGCAGATACGCAGTATTTT
CDR3: CASSLATTALADTQYF
V: TRBV7-2
D: .
size: .
J: TRBJ2-3

DNA: TGTGCCAGCAGCCCCCGACAGGGAAGCACTGAAGCTTTCTTT
CDR3: CASSPRQGSTEAFF
V: TRBV6-1
D: TRBD1
size: .
J: TRBJ1-1

DNA: TGTGCCATCAGCTCGACAGGGTATGGCACAGATACGCAGTATTTT
CDR3: CAISSTGYGTDTQYF
V: TRBV10-3
D: TRBD1
size: .
J: TRBJ2-3

DNA: TGTGCCAGTAGTAAGCGGGCCTTCAACACTGAAGCTTTCTTT
CDR3: CASSKRAFNTEAFF
V: TRBV19
D: .
size: few
J: TRBJ1-1